This entry concerns a single T cell receptor beta chain. The antigen is undetermined. The source of the sample is a study of shared clonotypes between healthy human individuals. Points from the study as a whole: Generation probability values for non-shared clonotypes were lower than those for clonotypes shared by all four donors. Tissues were not sampled, only blood, and their repertoires likely differ.

Every donor was a Caucasian adult from Nashville, Tennessee. Each sorted subset replicate got 200 ng genomic DNA, tens of thousands of genomes. Sequencing was performed with immunoSEQ multiplex PCR; in TCRdb, only in-frame clones are kept and a portion is missing. The top ten hold less than 0.15% of the sample, which has roughly 2 million clones, around 95% seen once. The specimen sequenced was naive CD4+ T cells sorted from blood. Subset of the sample: CD45RA+ positively selected. The source of this sequence is a man younger than 35 in good health.

As DNA, the CDR3 is TGTGCCAGCAGTGTATACAGGGAAGGACAGCCCCAGCATTTT. Its protein product is CASSVYREGQPQHF. The chain combines TRBV2 with TRBJ1-5; D possibly corresponds to TRBD1 (6 bases). This CDR3 is 14 amino acids long. V lost 4 bases to trimming and J lost 7 bases, with 14 bases between them. Germline CDR1 and CDR2: SNHLY and FYNNEI. Supplemented by reference TRBV2 and TRBJ1-5, the full variable domain reads EPEVTQTPSHQVTQMGQEVILRCVPISNHLYFYWYRQILGQKVEFLVSFYNNEISEKSEIFDDQFSVERPDGSNFTLKIRSTKLEDSAMYFCASSVYREGQPQHFGDGTRLSIL.